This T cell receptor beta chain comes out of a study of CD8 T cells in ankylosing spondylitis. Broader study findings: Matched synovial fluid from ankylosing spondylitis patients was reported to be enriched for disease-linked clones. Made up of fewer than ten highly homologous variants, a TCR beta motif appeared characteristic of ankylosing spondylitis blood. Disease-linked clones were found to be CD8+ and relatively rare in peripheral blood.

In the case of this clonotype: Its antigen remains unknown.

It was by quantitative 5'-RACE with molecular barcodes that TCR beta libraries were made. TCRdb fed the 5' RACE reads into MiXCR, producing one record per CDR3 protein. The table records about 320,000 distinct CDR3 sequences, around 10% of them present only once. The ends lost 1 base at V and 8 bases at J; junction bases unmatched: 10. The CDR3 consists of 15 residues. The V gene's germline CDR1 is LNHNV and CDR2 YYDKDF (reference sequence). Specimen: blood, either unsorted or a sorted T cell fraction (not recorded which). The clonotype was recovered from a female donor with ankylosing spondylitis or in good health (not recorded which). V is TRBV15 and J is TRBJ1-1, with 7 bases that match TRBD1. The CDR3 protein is CATSRVVDRKFEAFF. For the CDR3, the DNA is TGTGCCACCAGCAGAGTCGTGGACAGGAAATTCGAAGCTTTCTTT. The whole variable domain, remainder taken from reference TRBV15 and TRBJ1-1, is DAMVIQNPRYQVTQFGKPVTLSCSQTLNHNVMYWYQQKSSQAPKLLFHYYDKDFNNEADTPDNFQSRRPNTSFCFLDIRSPGLGDTAMYLCATSRVVDRKFEAFFGQGTRLTVV.